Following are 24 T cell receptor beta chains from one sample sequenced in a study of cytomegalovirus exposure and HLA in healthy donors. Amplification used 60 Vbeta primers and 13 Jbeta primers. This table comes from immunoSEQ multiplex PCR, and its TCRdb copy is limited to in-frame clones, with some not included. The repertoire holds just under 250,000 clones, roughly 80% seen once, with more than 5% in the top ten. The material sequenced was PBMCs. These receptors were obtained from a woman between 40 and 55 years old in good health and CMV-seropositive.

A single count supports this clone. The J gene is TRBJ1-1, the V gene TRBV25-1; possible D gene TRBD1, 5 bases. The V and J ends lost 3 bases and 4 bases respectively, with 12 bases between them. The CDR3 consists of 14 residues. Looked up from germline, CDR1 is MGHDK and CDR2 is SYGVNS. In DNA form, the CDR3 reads TGTGCCAGCAGTGATTCAGGGAGGGCCACTGAAGCTTTCTTT. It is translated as CASSDSGRATEAFF.

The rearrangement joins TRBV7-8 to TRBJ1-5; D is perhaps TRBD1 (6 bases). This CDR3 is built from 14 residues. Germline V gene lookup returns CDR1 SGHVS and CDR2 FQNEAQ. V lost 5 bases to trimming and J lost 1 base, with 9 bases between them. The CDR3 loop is CASSVQGSNQPQHF. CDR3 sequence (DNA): TGTGCCAGCAGCGTACAGGGCAGCAATCAGCCCCAGCATTTT.

In DNA, the CDR3 is TGTGCCAGTAGTATAGATAATATCTCTGGAAACACCATATATTTT. Amino acids: CASSIDNISGNTIYF. This chain connects TRBV19 to TRBJ1-3, with D uncertain. Germline V lookup: CDR1 LNHDA, CDR2 SQIVND (reference sequence). The CDR3 has 15 amino acids. Trimming pared 0 bases from V and 0 bases from J, leaving 6 bases between.

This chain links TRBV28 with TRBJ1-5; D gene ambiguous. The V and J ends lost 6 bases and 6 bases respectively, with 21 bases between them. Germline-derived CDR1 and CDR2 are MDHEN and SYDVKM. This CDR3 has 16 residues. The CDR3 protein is CASSPGVARAGQPQHF. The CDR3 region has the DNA TGTGCCAGCAGCCCCGGGGTCGCGAGGGCTGGTCAGCCCCAGCATTTT.

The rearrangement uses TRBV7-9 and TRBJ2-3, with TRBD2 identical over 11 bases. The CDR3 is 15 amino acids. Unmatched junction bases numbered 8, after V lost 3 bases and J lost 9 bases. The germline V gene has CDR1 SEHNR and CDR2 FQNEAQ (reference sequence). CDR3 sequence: CASSFPSGGPVTQYF. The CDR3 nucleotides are TGTGCCAGCAGCTTCCCTAGCGGGGGGCCTGTCACGCAGTATTTT.

The CDR3 DNA is TGTGCCTGGGCCTACCTCGACAGGCCGAACTATGGCTACACCTTC. Protein sequence: CAWAYLDRPNYGYTF. The chain combines TRBV30 with TRBJ1-2; D is possibly TRBD1 (6 bases). This CDR3 has 15 amino acids. Germline loops: CDR1 GTSNPN, CDR2 SVGIG (reference sequence). Trimming took 5 bases from V and 2 from J, leaving 18 bases between them.

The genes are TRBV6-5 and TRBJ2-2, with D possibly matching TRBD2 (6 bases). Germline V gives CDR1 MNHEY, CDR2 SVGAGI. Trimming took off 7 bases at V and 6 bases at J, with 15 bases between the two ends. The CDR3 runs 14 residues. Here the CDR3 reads CASIDSGGSGELFF. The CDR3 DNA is TGTGCCAGCATCGACTCTGGGGGGTCCGGGGAGCTGTTTTTT.

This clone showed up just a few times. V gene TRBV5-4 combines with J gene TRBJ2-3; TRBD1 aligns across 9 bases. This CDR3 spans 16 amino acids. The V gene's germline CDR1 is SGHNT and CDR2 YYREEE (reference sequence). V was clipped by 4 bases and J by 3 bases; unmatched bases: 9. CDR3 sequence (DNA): TGTGCCAGCAGCAGTGGGACAGGGCCAAGAACAGATACGCAGTATTTT. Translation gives CASSSGTGPRTDTQYF.

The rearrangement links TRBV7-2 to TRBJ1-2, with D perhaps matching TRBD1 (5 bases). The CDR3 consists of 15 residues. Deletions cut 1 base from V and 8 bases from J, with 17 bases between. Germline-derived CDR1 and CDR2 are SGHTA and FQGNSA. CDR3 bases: TGTGCCAGCAGCTTAGATAGCAGGGAAGGTCGCGGCTACACCTTC. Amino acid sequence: CASSLDSREGRGYTF.

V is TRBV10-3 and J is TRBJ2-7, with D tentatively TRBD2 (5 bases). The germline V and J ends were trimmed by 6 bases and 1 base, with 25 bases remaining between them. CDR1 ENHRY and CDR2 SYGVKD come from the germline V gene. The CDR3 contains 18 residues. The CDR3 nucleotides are TGTGCCATCAGGGAACATAGGATGGAGGCAGGACGGTCCTACGAGCAGTACTTC. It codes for CAIREHRMEAGRSYEQYF.

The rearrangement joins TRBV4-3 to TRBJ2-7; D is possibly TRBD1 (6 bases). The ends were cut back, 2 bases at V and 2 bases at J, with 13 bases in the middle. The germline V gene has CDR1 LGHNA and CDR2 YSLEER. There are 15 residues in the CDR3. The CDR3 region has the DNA TGCGCCAGCAGCCAATCGTATAGGGGGACCTACGAGCAGTACTTC. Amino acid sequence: CASSQSYRGTYEQYF.

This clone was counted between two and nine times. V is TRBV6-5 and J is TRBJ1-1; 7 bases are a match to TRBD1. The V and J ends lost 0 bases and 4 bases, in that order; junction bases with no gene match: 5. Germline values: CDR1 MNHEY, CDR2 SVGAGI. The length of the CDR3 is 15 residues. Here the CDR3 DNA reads TGTGCCAGCAGTTACTCGGAGGGGGCGGCCACTGAAGCTTTCTTT. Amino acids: CASSYSEGAATEAFF.

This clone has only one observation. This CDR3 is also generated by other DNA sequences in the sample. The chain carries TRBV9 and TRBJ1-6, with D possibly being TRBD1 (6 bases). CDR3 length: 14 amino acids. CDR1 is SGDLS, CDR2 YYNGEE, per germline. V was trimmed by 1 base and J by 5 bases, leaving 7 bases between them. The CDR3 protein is CASSVRQDNSPLHF. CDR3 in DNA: TGTGCCAGCAGCGTACGACAGGATAATTCACCCCTCCACTTT.

CDR3 region: CASSDYLAGGYTF. DNA of the CDR3: TGTGCCAGCAGTGATTATCTCGCAGGAGGCTACACCTTC. The chain has TRBV2 and TRBJ1-2, with D uncertain. Per the germline V gene, CDR1 is SNHLY and CDR2 is FYNNEI. The ends were cut back, 3 bases at V and 8 bases at J, with 13 bases in the middle. This CDR3 comprises 13 residues.

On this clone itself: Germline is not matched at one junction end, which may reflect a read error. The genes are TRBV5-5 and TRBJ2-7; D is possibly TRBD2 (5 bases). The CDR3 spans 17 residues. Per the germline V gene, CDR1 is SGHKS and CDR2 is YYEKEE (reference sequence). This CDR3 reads CASTLAPRLAEAHEQYF. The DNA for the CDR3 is TGTGCCAGCACCTTGGCCCCCAGGCTAGCCGAGGCCCACGAGCAGTACTTC.

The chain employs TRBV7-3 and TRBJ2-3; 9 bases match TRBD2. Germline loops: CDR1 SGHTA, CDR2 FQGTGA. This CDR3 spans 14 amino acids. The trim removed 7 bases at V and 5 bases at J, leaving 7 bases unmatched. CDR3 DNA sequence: TGTGCCAGCACCTCTAGCGGGAAGGGAGATACGCAGTATTTT. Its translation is CASTSSGKGDTQYF.

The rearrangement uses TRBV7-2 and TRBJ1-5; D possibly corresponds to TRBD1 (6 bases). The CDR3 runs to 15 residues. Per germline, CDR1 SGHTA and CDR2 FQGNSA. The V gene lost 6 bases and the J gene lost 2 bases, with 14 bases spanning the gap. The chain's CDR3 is CASSPSSGGNQPQHF. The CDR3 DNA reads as TGTGCCAGCAGTCCATCCTCAGGGGGCAATCAGCCCCAGCATTTT. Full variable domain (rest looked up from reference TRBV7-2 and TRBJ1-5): GAGVSQSPSNKVTEKGKDVELRCDPISGHTALYWYRQSLGQGLEFLIYFQGNSAPDKSGLPSDRFSAERTGGSVSTLTIQRTQQEDSAVYLCASSPSSGGNQPQHFGDGTRLSIL.

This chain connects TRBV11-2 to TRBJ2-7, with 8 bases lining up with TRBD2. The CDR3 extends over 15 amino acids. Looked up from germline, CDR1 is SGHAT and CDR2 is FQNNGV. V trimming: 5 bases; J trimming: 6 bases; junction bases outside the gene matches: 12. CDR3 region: CASSRTGTGGFEQYF. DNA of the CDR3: TGTGCCAGCAGCCGAACAGGGACGGGGGGGTTCGAGCAGTACTTC.

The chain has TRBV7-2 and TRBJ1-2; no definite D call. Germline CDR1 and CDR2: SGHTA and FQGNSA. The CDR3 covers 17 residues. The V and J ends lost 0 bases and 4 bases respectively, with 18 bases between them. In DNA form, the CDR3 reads TGTGCCAGCAGCTTAGCGTTCCCACCACAGCCCCTCTATGGCTACACCTTC. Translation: CASSLAFPPQPLYGYTF.

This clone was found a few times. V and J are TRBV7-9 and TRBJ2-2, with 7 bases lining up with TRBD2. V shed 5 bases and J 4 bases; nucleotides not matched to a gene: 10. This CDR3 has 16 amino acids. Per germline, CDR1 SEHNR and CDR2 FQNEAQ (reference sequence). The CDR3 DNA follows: TGTGCCAGCAGCCCCCGCGGGAGTCGGGGCACCGGGGAGCTGTTTTTT. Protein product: CASSPRGSRGTGELFF.

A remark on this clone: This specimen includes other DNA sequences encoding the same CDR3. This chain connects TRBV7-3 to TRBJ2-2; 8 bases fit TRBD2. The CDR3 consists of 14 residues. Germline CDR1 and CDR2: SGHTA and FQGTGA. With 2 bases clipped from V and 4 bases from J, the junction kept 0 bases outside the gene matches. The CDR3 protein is CASSLAGGTGELFF. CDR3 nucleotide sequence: TGTGCCAGCAGCTTAGCGGGGGGCACCGGGGAGCTGTTTTTT. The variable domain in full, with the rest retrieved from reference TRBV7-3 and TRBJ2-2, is GAGVSQTPSNKVTEKGKYVELRCDPISGHTALYWYRQSLGQGPEFLIYFQGTGAADDSGLPNDRFFAVRPEGSVSTLKIQRTERGDSAVYLCASSLAGGTGELFFGEGSRLTVL.

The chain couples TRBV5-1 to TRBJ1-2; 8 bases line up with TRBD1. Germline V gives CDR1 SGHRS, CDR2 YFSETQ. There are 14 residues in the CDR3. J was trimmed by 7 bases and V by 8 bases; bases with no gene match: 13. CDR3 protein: CASRAGQGALGYTF. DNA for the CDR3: TGCGCCAGTCGCGCCGGACAGGGCGCTCTTGGCTACACCTTC.

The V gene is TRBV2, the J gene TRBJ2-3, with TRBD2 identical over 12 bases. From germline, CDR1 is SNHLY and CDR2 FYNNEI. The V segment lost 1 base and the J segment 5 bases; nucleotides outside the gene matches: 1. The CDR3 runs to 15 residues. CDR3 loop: CASSEGLAGVDTQYF. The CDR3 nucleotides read TGTGCCAGCAGTGAAGGACTAGCGGGAGTAGATACGCAGTATTTT.

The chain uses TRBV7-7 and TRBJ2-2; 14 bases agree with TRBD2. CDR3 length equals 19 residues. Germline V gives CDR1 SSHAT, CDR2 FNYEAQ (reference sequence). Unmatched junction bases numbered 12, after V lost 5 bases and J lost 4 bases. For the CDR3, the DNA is TGTGCCAGCAGCCCCACCAGACTAGCGGGGGGGCTAGGCACCGGGGAGCTGTTTTTT. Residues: CASSPTRLAGGLGTGELFF.